The table lists the clone carrying this TCR beta chain with a few counts. Trimming shortened V by 7 bases and J by 6 bases, and 10 bases separated the two germline ends. The CDR3 extends over 12 amino acids. Germline CDR1 MDHEN, CDR2 SYDVKM. This table comes from immunoSEQ multiplex PCR, and its TCRdb copy is limited to in-frame clones, with some not included. The sample lists roughly 180,000 clones, roughly 85% occurring once. This sample is drawn from a study of blood T cell repertoires in COVID-19. The sequence derives from a man aged 40-55 years who had recovered from COVID-19. The chain carries TRBV28 and TRBJ1-5; D is uncertain. What was sequenced was PBMCs or T cells enriched from blood (not recorded which). The CDR3, as DNA: TGTGCCAGCAACACGGGAGGTCAGCCCCAGCATTTT. This translates into CASNTGGQPQHF.